These 4 T cell receptor beta chains were all obtained from the same sample, sequenced in a study of blood T cell repertoires in COVID-19. TCRdb keeps only in-frame clones here, not all; method: immunoSEQ multiplex PCR. This sample has 55,000 to 75,000 clones, with 65% to 85% found just once. Sequencing was done on a sample of peripheral blood. The receptors come from a man aged 80 or over with COVID-19, enrolled during active disease.

This clone was observed a handful of times. The rearrangement uses TRBV6-5 and TRBJ1-1; 9 bases line up with TRBD1. V gave up 6 bases and J gave up 4 bases; unmatched junction bases: 3. Germline loops: CDR1 MNHEY, CDR2 SVGAGI. The CDR3 extends over 13 amino acids. The CDR3 sequence is CASSGTGSTEAFF. CDR3 DNA: TGTGCCAGCAGCGGGACAGGGAGCACTGAAGCTTTCTTT.

The chain joins TRBV12-3 or TRBV12-4 to TRBJ2-2; D unresolved. CDR3 length: 12 residues. Trimming cost V 6 bases and J 3 bases, with 5 bases left between them. CDR3 amino acids: CASSQDTGELFF. CDR3 nucleotide sequence: TGTGCCAGCAGCCAGGACACCGGGGAGCTGTTTTTT.

V gene TRBV6-1 combines with J gene TRBJ2-7, with 8 bases matching TRBD1. V trimming: 2 bases; J trimming: 0 bases; junction bases outside the gene matches: 15. Germline V lookup: CDR1 MNHNS, CDR2 SASEGT. This CDR3 contains 19 residues. The chain's CDR3 is CASSESVRQGPRSSYEQYV. The CDR3 DNA sequence: TGTGCCAGCAGTGAAAGTGTGAGACAGGGGCCCCGGAGCTCCTACGAGCAGTACGTC.

This clone was counted between two and nine times. The chain joins TRBV2 to TRBJ1-1, with D maybe TRBD1 (6 bases). Trimming shortened V by 7 bases and J by 4 bases, and 19 bases separated the two germline ends. Germline V gene lookup returns CDR1 SNHLY and CDR2 FYNNEI. This CDR3 has 15 residues. The chain's CDR3 is CASTFEQGLITEAFF. In DNA, the CDR3 is TGTGCCAGCACCTTTGAACAGGGTTTGATCACTGAAGCTTTCTTT.